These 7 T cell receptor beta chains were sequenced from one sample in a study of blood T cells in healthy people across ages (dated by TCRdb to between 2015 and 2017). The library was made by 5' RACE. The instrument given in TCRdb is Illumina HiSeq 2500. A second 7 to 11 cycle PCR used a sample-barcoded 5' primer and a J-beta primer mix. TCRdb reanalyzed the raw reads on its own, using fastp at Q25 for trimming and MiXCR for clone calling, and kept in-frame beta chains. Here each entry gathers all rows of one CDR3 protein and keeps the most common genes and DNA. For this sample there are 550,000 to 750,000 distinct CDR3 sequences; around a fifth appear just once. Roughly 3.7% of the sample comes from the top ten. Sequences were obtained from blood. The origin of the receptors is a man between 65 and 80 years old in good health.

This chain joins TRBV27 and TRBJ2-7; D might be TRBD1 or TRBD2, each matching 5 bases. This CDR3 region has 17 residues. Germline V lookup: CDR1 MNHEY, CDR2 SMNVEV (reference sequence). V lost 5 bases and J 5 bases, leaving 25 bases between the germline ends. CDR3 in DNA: TGTGCCAGCAGTGTCTCCACCGGGACGGCTTTTTTACACGAGCAGTACTTC. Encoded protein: CASSVSTGTAFLHEQYF.

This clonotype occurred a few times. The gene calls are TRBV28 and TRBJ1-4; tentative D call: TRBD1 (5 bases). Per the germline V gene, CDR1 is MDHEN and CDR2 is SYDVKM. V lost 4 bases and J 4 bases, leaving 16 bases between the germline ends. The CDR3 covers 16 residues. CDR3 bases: TGTGCCAGCAGTTCCCGACACCGGGACCTTAATGAAAAACTGTTTTTT. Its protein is CASSSRHRDLNEKLFF.

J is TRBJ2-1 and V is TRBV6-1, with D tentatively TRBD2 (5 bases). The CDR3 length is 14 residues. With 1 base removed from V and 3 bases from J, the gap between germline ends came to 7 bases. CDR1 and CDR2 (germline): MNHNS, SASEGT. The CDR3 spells CASSEVGVYNEQFF. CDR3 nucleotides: TGTGCCAGCAGTGAAGTCGGGGTCTACAATGAGCAGTTCTTC.

The CDR3 sequence: CASSEGLAGGEQFF. DNA for the CDR3: TGTGCCAGCAGCGAGGGACTAGCGGGAGGAGAGCAGTTCTTC. The chain employs TRBV21-1 and TRBJ2-1; TRBD2 was called by the table and not checked on the DNA. TRBV21-1 is noted as a pseudogene. The CDR3 sequence is 14 residues long.

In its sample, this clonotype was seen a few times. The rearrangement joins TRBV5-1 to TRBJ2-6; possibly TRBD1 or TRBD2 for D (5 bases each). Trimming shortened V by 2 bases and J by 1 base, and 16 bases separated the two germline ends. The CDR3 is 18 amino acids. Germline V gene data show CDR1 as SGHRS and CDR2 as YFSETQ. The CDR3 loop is CASSLIGTSPSGANVLTF. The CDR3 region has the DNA TGCGCCAGCAGCTTAATAGGGACCTCGCCTTCTGGGGCCAACGTCCTGACTTTC. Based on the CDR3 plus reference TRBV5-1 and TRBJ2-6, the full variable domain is KAGVTQTPRYLIKTRGQQVTLSCSPISGHRSVSWYQQTPGQGLQFLFEYFSETQRNKGNFPGRFSGRQFSNSRSEMNVSTLELGDSALYLCASSLIGTSPSGANVLTFGAGSRLTVL.

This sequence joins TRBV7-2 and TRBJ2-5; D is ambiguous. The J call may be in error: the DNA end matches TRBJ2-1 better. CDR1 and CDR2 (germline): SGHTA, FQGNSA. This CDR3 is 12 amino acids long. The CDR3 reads CASSPYGNEQFF. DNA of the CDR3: TGTGCCAGCAGCCCCTATGGCAATGAGCAGTTCTTC.

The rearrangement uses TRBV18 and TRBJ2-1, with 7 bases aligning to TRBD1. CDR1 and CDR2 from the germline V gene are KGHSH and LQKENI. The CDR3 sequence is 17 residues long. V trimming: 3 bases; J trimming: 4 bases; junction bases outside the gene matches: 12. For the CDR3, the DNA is TGTGCCAGCTCACCGGCCGTGAGAAGGGGGCGATACAATGAGCAGTTCTTC. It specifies CASSPAVRRGRYNEQFF.